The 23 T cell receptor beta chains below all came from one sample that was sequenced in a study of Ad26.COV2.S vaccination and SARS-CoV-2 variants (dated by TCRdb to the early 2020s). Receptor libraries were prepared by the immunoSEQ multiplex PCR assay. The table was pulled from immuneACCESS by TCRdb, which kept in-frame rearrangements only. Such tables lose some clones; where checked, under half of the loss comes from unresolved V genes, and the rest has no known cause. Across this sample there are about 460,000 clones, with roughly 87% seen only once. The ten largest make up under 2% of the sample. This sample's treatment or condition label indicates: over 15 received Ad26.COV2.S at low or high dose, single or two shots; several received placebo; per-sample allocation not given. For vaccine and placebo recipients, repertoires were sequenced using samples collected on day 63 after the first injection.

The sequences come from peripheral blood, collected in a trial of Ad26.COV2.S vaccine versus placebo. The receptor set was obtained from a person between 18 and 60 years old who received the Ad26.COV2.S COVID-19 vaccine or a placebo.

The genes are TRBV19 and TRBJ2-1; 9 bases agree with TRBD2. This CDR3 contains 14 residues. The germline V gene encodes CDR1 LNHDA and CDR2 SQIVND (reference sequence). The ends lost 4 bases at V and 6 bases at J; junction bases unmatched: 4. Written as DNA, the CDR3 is TGTGCCAGTAGTAAAGCGGGGGGTTTCAATGAGCAGTTCTTC. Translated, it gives CASSKAGGFNEQFF. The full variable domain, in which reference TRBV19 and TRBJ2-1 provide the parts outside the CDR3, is DGGITQSPKYLFRKEGQNVTLSCEQNLNHDAMYWYRQDPGQGLRLIYYSQIVNDFQKGDIAEGYSVSREKKESFPLTVTSAQKNPTAFYLCASSKAGGFNEQFFGPGTRLTVL.

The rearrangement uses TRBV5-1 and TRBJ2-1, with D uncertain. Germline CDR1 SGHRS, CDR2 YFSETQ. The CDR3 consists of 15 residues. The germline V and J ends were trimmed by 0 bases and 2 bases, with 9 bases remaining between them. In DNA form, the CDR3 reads TGCGCCAGCAGCTTGGGGCTAGTCGCCTACAATGAGCAGTTCTTC. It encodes CASSLGLVAYNEQFF.

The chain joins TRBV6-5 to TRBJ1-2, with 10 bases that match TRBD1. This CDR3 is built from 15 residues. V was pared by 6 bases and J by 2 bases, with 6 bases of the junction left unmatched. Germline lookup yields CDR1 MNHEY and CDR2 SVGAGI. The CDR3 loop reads CASRKDRGLNYGYTF. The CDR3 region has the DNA TGTGCCAGCAGAAAAGACAGGGGGCTAAACTATGGCTACACCTTC.

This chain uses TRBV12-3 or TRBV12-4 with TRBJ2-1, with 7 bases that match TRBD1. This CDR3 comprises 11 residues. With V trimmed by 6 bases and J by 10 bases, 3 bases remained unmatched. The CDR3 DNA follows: TGTGCCAGCAGCCACAGGGGCGAGCAGTTCTTC. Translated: CASSHRGEQFF.

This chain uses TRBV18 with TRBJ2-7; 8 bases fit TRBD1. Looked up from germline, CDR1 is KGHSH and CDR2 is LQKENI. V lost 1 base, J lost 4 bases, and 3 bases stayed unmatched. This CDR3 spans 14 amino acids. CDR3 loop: CASSPRGQEYEQYF. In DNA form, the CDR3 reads TGTGCCAGCTCACCACGGGGACAGGAGTACGAGCAGTACTTC.

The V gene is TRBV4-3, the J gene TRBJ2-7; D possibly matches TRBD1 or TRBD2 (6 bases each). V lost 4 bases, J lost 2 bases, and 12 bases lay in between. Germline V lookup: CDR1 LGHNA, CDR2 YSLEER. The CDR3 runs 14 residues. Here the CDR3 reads CASSRSRGPYEQYF. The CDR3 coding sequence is TGCGCCAGCAGCCGCTCACGGGGGCCCTACGAGCAGTACTTC.

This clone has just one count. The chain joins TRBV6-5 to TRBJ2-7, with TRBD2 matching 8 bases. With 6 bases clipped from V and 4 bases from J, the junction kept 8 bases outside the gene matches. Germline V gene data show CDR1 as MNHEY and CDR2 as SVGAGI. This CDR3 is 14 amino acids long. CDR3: CASSPSGSRYEQYF. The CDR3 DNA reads TGTGCCAGCAGCCCCAGCGGGAGTCGGTACGAGCAGTACTTC.

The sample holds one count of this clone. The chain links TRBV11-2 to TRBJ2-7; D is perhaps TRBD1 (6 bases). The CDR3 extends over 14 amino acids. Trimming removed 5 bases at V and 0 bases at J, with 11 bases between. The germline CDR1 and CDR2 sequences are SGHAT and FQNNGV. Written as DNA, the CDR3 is TGTGCCAGCAGCCCGACAGGAAGCTCCTACGAGCAGTACTTC. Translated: CASSPTGSSYEQYF.

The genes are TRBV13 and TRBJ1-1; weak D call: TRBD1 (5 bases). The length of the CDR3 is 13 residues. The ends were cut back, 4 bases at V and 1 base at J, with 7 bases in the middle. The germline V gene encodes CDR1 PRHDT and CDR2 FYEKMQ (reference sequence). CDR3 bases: TGTGCCAGCAGCTGGGACCCGAACACTGAAGCTTTCTTT. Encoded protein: CASSWDPNTEAFF.

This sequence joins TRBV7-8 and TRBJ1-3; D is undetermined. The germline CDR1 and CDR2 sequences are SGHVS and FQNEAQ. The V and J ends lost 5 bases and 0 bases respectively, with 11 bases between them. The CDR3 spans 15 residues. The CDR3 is CASSPHGYSGNTIYF. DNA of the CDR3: TGTGCCAGCAGCCCTCACGGTTACTCTGGAAACACCATATATTTT. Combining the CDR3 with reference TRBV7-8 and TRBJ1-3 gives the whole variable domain GAGVSQSPRYKVAKRGQDVALRCDPISGHVSLFWYQQALGQGPEFLTYFQNEAQLDKSGLPSDRFFAERPEGSVSTLKIQRTQQEDSAVYLCASSPHGYSGNTIYFGEGSWLTVV.

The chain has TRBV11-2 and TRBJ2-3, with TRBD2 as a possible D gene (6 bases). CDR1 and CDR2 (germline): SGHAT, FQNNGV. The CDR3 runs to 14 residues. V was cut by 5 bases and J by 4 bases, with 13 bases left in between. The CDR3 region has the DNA TGTGCCAGCAGCCTCACCCTAGCGTCAGATACGCAGTATTTT. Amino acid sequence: CASSLTLASDTQYF.

The CDR3 sequence is CASSLALQAGALNEQFF. In nucleotides, the CDR3 is TGTGCCAGCAGCTTAGCCCTCCAAGCGGGAGCCCTTAATGAGCAGTTCTTC. The V gene is TRBV7-6, the J gene TRBJ2-1, with 8 bases fitting TRBD2. CDR3 length equals 17 residues. The V segment lost 0 bases and the J segment 7 bases; nucleotides outside the gene matches: 11. Germline CDR1 is SGHVS and CDR2 is FNYEAQ.

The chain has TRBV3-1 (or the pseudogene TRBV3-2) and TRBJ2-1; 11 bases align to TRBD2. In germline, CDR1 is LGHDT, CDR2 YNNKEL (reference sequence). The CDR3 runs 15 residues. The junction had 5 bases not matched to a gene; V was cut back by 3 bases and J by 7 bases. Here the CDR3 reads CASSHSGLADNEQFF. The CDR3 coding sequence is TGTGCCAGCAGCCACTCGGGACTAGCGGATAATGAGCAGTTCTTC.

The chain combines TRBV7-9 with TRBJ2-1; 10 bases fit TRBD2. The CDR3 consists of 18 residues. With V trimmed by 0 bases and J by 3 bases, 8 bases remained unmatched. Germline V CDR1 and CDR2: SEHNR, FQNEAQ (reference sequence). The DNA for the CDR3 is TGTGCCAGCAGCTTAGCCTACTTAGCGGGAGGAGGCTACAATGAGCAGTTCTTC. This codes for CASSLAYLAGGGYNEQFF.

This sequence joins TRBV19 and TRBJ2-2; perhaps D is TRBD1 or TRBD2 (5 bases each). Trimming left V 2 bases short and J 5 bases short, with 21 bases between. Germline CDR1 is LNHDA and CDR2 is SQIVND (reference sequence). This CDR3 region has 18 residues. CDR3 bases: TGTGCCAGTAGTATACGGAGGTGGGGCGGTGGGCGGACCGGGGAGCTGTTTTTT. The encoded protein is CASSIRRWGGGRTGELFF.

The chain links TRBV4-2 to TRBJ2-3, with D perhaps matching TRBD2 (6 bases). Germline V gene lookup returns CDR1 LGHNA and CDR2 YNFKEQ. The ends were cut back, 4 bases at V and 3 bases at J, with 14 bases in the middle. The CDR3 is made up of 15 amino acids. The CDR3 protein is CASSPRRAGTDTQYF. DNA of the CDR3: TGTGCCAGCAGCCCCCGGAGGGCCGGAACAGATACGCAGTATTTT.

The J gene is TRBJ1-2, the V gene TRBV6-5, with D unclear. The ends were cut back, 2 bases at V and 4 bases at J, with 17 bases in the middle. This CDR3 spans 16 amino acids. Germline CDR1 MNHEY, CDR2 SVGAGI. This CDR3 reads CASSYPLPPPRYGYTF. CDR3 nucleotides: TGTGCCAGCAGTTACCCCCTCCCACCCCCTCGCTATGGCTACACCTTC.

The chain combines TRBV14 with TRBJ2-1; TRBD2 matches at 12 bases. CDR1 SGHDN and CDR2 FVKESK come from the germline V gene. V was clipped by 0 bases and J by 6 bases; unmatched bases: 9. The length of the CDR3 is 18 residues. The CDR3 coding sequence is TGTGCCAGCAGCCAAGATAGACTAGCGGGAGAGGGGGGCAATGAGCAGTTCTTC. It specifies CASSQDRLAGEGGNEQFF. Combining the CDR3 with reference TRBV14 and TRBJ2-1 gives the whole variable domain EAGVTQFPSHSVIEKGQTVTLRCDPISGHDNLYWYRRVMGKEIKFLLHFVKESKQDESGMPNNRFLAERTGGTYSTLKVQPAELEDSGVYFCASSQDRLAGEGGNEQFFGPGTRLTVL.

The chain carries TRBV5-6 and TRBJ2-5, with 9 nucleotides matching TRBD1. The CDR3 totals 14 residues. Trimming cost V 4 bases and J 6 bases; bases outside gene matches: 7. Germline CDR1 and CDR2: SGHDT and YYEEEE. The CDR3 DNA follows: TGTGCCAGCAGCATTGACAGGGGGAGGAAGACCCAGTACTTC. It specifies CASSIDRGRKTQYF.

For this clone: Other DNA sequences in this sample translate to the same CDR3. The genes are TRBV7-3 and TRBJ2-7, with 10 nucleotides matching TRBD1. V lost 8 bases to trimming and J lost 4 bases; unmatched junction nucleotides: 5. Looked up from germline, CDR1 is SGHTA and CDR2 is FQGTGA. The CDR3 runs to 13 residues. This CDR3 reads CASSRDRGYEQYF. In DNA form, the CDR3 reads TGTGCCAGCTCTCGGGACAGGGGTTACGAGCAGTACTTC.

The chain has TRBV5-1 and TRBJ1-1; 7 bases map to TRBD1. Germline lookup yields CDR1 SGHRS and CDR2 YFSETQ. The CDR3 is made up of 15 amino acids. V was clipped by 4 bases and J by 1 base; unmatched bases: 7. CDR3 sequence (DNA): TGCGCCAGCAGCACCCAACAGGGGCAGAACACTGAAGCTTTCTTT. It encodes CASSTQQGQNTEAFF. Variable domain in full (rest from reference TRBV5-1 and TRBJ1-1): KAGVTQTPRYLIKTRGQQVTLSCSPISGHRSVSWYQQTPGQGLQFLFEYFSETQRNKGNFPGRFSGRQFSNSRSEMNVSTLELGDSALYLCASSTQQGQNTEAFFGQGTRLTVV.

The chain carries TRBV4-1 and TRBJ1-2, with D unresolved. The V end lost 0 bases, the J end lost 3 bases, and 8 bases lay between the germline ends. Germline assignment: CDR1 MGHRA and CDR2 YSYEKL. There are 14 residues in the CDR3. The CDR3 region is CASSQDSQDYGYTF. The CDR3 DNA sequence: TGCGCCAGCAGCCAAGATTCCCAGGACTATGGCTACACCTTC.

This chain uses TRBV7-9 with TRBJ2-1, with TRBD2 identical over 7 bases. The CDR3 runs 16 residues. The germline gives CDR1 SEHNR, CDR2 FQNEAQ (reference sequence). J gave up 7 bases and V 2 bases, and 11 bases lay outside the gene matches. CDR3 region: CASSLLETSITNEQFF. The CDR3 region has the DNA TGTGCCAGCAGCTTATTGGAGACTAGCATCACTAATGAGCAGTTCTTC.